The next 5 T cell receptor beta chains were all read from a single sample in a study of T cell responses to AZD1222 COVID-19 vaccine. Libraries were prepared by immunoSEQ multiplex PCR; TCRdb keeps only in-frame clonotypes and omits some of them. The repertoire has 75,000 to 90,000 clones, more than 75% of them found once; the top ten carry 10% to 15%. Sequencing was performed on peripheral blood, taken on day 0 of AZD1222 vaccination. The origin of the receptors is an adult in good health.

V is TRBV12-5 and J is TRBJ1-1, with 7 bases lining up with TRBD1. The ends lost 2 bases at V and 1 base at J; junction bases unmatched: 7. This CDR3 contains 16 residues. Per germline, CDR1 LGHNT and CDR2 FRNRAP. The CDR3 nucleotides are TGTGCTAGTGGTTTGTTCCCAGGGGGGACGAACACTGAAGCTTTCTTT. This translates into CASGLFPGGTNTEAFF. Looking up the rest from reference TRBV12-5 and TRBJ1-1 gives the full variable domain: DARVTQTPRHKVTEMGQEVTMRCQPILGHNTVFWYRQTMMQGLELLAYFRNRAPLDDSGMPKDRFSAEMPDATLATLKIQPSEPRDSAVYFCASGLFPGGTNTEAFFGQGTRLTVV.

In nucleotides, the CDR3 is TGTGCCAGCAGCCCACGGGGGCTAGCGGGGAGCACAGATACGCAGTATTTT. Encoded protein: CASSPRGLAGSTDTQYF. The gene calls are TRBV9 and TRBJ2-3; 9 bases are a match to TRBD2. The ends lost 4 bases at V and 0 bases at J; junction bases unmatched: 9. Germline CDR1 and CDR2: SGDLS and YYNGEE. The CDR3 length is 17 residues.

The V gene is TRBV27, the J gene TRBJ1-3; tentative D call: TRBD1 (6 bases). V gave up 6 bases and J gave up 0 bases, with 12 bases separating them. The CDR3 is 15 residues long. From germline, CDR1 is MNHEY and CDR2 SMNVEV (reference sequence). CDR3 DNA: TGTGCCAGCAGGAAACAGGGTCCCTCTGGAAACACCATATATTTT. Its translation is CASRKQGPSGNTIYF.

V gene TRBV19 combines with J gene TRBJ2-2; maybe TRBD2 (6 bases). CDR3 length: 15 residues. Deletions cut 10 bases from V and 1 base from J, with 16 bases between. Germline CDR1 is LNHDA and CDR2 is SQIVND (reference sequence). CDR3 DNA: TGTGCCACCCGGGCGGGGCTTGGGAACACCGGGGAGCTGTTTTTT. This gives the protein CATRAGLGNTGELFF.

The chain carries TRBV19 and TRBJ1-5; no definite D call. Trimming removed 9 bases from V and 3 bases from J, with 9 bases in between. The CDR3 covers 12 residues. Germline V gene data show CDR1 as LNHDA and CDR2 as SQIVND (reference sequence). Here the CDR3 reads CASRGNNQPQHF. CDR3 bases: TGTGCCAGCCGAGGGAACAATCAGCCCCAGCATTTT.